This TCR beta chain stems from a study of neurological immune-mediated disorders. This CDR3 is built from 14 residues. CDR1 and CDR2 from the germline V gene are MDHEN and SYDVKM. Trimming left V 2 bases short and J 2 bases short, with 4 bases between. TCRdb ran MiXCR on the 5' RACE reads and lists one entry per CDR3 protein. The repertoire includes more than 75,000 distinct CDR3 sequences, 10% of them detected once, and about 2% sits in the top ten. This clonotype was counted many times. The rearrangement uses TRBV28 and TRBJ1-6; the D is unclear. Sequenced: PBMCs. This clonotype originated in a man aged 40-49 years in good health. CDR3 amino acids: CASSLPAYNSPLHF. The CDR3 nucleotides are TGTGCCAGCAGTTTACCCGCCTATAATTCACCCCTCCACTTT.